These 2 T cell receptor beta chains originate from one sample sequenced in a study of T cells in Graves' hyperthyroidism and ophthalmopathy. Amplification targeted TCR beta CDR3 regions from RNA transcripts. HTBI primers were the set used in a first-round RT-PCR of the TCR CDR3. TCRdb analysed the multiplex PCR reads with MiXCR anew, one entry per CDR3 protein. The data show around 340,000 distinct CDR3 sequences, with around 14% seen just once and about 26% held by the top ten. Material: blood. Receptors were obtained from a woman younger than 45 with Graves' hyperthyroidism.

This clonotype has a handful of counts. This sequence joins TRBV13 and TRBJ2-7; 10 bases line up with TRBD1. After removal of 1 base from V and 3 bases from J, the junction contained 15 bases not matched to a gene. The CDR3 spans 19 residues. Germline CDR1 reads PRHDT; CDR2 reads FYEKMQ (reference sequence). In nucleotides, the CDR3 is TGTGCCAGCAGCTTAGTGCCCGGGACAGGGGCCAAGAAGGACTACGAGCAGTACTTC. Amino acids: CASSLVPGTGAKKDYEQYF.

The J gene is TRBJ2-3, the V gene TRBV7-2, with no clear D. Trimming took off 3 bases at V and 1 base at J, with 11 bases between the two ends. The CDR3 totals 15 residues. Looked up from germline, CDR1 is SGHTA and CDR2 is FQGNSA. CDR3 nucleotides: TGTGCCAGCAGCTTCATCGACGACCGCACAGATACGCAGTATTTT. Translation: CASSFIDDRTDTQYF. The complete variable domain, with remaining parts taken from reference TRBV7-2 and TRBJ2-3, reads GAGVSQSPSNKVTEKGKDVELRCDPISGHTALYWYRQSLGQGLEFLIYFQGNSAPDKSGLPSDRFSAERTGGSVSTLTIQRTQQEDSAVYLCASSFIDDRTDTQYFGPGTRLTVL.